The 21 T cell receptor beta chains below all came from one sample that was sequenced in a study of blood T cells in healthy people across ages. Then a second PCR, running about 6 to 12 cycles, was carried out with a sample-barcoded 5' primer and a J-beta primer mix. MiXCR, applied by TCRdb to the 5' RACE reads, yields one record per CDR3 protein. The sample contains 1,800,000 or so distinct CDR3 sequences, approximately 40% of which appear only once. Sequenced sample: blood. The receptors shown here come from a human donor in good health.

The CDR3 nucleotides are TGTGCCAGCAGCGCCAACGGGGCGACCGGGACGACGGGAGGCTACACCTTC. Translating it yields CASSANGATGTTGGYTF. V gene TRBV7-3 combines with J gene TRBJ1-2; TRBD1 is a possible D gene (5 bases). CDR1 is SGHTA, CDR2 FQGTGA, per germline. Between the trimmed V and J ends, which lost 5 bases and 8 bases, there was a span of 27 bases. CDR3 length: 17 residues.

This chain uses TRBV2 with TRBJ2-1, with 11 positions matching TRBD2. Germline-derived CDR1 and CDR2 are SNHLY and FYNNEI. V trimming: 8 bases; J trimming: 3 bases; junction bases outside the gene matches: 6. The CDR3 spans 15 residues. The CDR3 sequence is CASGGLAGLYNEQFF. The DNA of the CDR3 is TGTGCCAGCGGAGGACTAGCGGGTCTCTACAATGAGCAGTTCTTC.

The gene calls are TRBV5-1 and TRBJ2-3, with D possibly being TRBD1 (7 bases). The germline V gene encodes CDR1 SGHRS and CDR2 YFSETQ. CDR3 length equals 15 residues. Trimming stripped 5 bases from V and 4 bases from J, with 17 bases between. The CDR3: CASRPGDRVADTQYF. DNA of the CDR3: TGCGCCAGCAGGCCGGGAGACAGGGTGGCAGATACGCAGTATTTT.

This clonotype was detected only a few times. The CDR3 here is CASSQLLAGARNEQFF. The CDR3 bases are TGTGCCAGCAGCCAACTACTAGCGGGGGCTCGCAATGAGCAGTTCTTC. The chain recombines TRBV3-1 with TRBJ2-1, with TRBD2 matching 11 bases. Germline V gives CDR1 LGHDT, CDR2 YNNKEL (reference sequence). With 2 bases clipped from V and 6 bases from J, the junction kept 6 bases outside the gene matches. The CDR3 has 16 amino acids.

There are many counts of this clonotype. The V gene is TRBV7-2, the J gene TRBJ2-5; D not certain. The germline V gene has CDR1 SGHTA and CDR2 FQGNSA. This CDR3 region has 13 residues. The V end lost 3 bases, the J end lost 4 bases, and 9 bases lay between the germline ends. CDR3 nucleotide sequence: TGTGCCAGCAGCTTCAACGTCCCAGAGACCCAGTACTTC. This sequence encodes CASSFNVPETQYF.

This chain uses TRBV28 with TRBJ1-4; D ambiguous. There are 14 residues in the CDR3. Germline V gene sequence: CDR1 MDHEN, CDR2 SYDVKM. V lost 7 bases to trimming and J lost 5 bases, with 14 bases between them. CDR3 protein: CASTKQTSNEKLFF. The CDR3 DNA reads TGTGCCAGCACAAAACAGACCTCGAATGAAAAACTGTTTTTT.

This clonotype has a single count. This sequence joins TRBV29-1 and TRBJ1-1; 7 bases align to TRBD1. CDR1 and CDR2 (germline): SQVTM, ANQGSEA. The length of the CDR3 is 13 residues. V lost 7 bases to trimming and J lost 5 bases; unmatched junction nucleotides: 10. The CDR3 region has the DNA TGCAGCGGTACCCGGGACAGACTAACTGAAGCTTTCTTT. This gives the protein CSGTRDRLTEAFF.

The chain recombines TRBV5-1 with TRBJ1-6, with D unclear. Between the trimmed V and J ends, which lost 0 bases and 7 bases, there was a span of 11 bases. CDR3 length equals 15 residues. The germline V gene encodes CDR1 SGHRS and CDR2 YFSETQ. The CDR3 DNA follows: TGCGCCAGCAGCTTGGGGGTGGGTGTAAATTCACCCCTCCACTTT. It is translated as CASSLGVGVNSPLHF.

This clonotype was recorded a few times. This CDR3 reads CASSFSYGGYTF. The CDR3 DNA sequence: TGTGCCAGCAGTTTCTCGTACGGCGGCTACACCTTC. The chain is built from TRBV12-3 or TRBV12-4 and TRBJ1-2, with no clear D. The CDR3 extends over 12 amino acids. The V end was cut by 3 bases, the J end by 8 bases, with 10 bases between.

This rearrangement joins TRBV29-1 to TRBJ2-5, with 7 bases that match TRBD1. The CDR3 spans 14 residues. Germline trimming cut 3 bases from V and 1 base from J; bases unmatched to any gene: 5. Germline V gene sequence: CDR1 SQVTM, CDR2 ANQGSEA. The CDR3 is CSVEVTGPQETQYF. In DNA form, the CDR3 reads TGCAGCGTTGAGGTGACAGGGCCCCAAGAGACCCAGTACTTC.

The rearrangement joins TRBV20-1 to TRBJ2-7; 7 nucleotides agree with TRBD2. Trimming cost V 3 bases and J 6 bases; bases outside gene matches: 8. Germline V lookup: CDR1 DFQATT, CDR2 SNEGSKA (reference sequence). The CDR3 has 13 residues. The CDR3 here is CSASPLGGGEQYF. The CDR3 region has the DNA TGCAGTGCTAGCCCCCTGGGCGGGGGCGAGCAGTACTTC.

V is TRBV4-3 and J is TRBJ2-7; D gene unclear. This CDR3 region has 13 residues. Germline CDR1 reads LGHNA; CDR2 reads YSLEER. V was trimmed by 1 base and J by 5 bases, leaving 9 bases between them. CDR3 amino acids: CASSQGIEDEQYF. The CDR3, as DNA: TGCGCCAGCAGCCAAGGTATAGAGGACGAGCAGTACTTC.

This clonotype was detected once. At one end the junction does not follow the germline gene, possibly because of a read error. J is TRBJ1-1 and V is TRBV11-2, with no clear D. Germline CDR1 and CDR2: SGHAT and FQNNGV. The CDR3 is made up of 13 amino acids. The CDR3 here is CVSSLYADTEAFF. CDR3 sequence (DNA): TGTGTCAGCAGCTTGTATGCAGACACTGAAGCTTTCTTT.

In this sample, this clonotype turned up a few times. The chain recombines TRBV28 with TRBJ2-5; weak D call: TRBD2 (6 bases). Trimming stripped 4 bases from V and 6 bases from J, with 21 bases between. This CDR3 contains 16 residues. CDR1 is MDHEN and CDR2 is SYDVKM in the germline V gene. The CDR3 loop is CASSSNSLGRGKTQYF. The CDR3, as DNA: TGTGCCAGCAGTTCCAATAGTTTAGGTCGCGGGAAGACCCAGTACTTC.

This clonotype was counted only a few times. The V gene is TRBV29-1, the J gene TRBJ1-2; the match to TRBD1 covers 9 bases. The germline V gene encodes CDR1 SQVTM and CDR2 ANQGSEA. The ends lost 7 bases at V and 4 bases at J; junction bases unmatched: 7. The CDR3 has 13 residues. DNA of the CDR3: TGCAGCGCCATGACAGGGGGAATCTATGGCTACACCTTC. As protein: CSAMTGGIYGYTF.

The rearrangement uses TRBV5-1 and TRBJ1-2; possible D gene TRBD1, 5 bases. The V and J ends lost 0 bases and 12 bases respectively, with 12 bases between them. This CDR3 has 12 residues. Germline-derived CDR1 and CDR2 are SGHRS and YFSETQ. CDR3 protein: CASSLAGDRDTF. CDR3 nucleotide sequence: TGCGCCAGCAGCTTGGCCGGGGACCGGGACACCTTC.

The chain recombines TRBV11-2 with TRBJ2-1; a possible D gene is TRBD2 (5 bases). The CDR3 covers 15 residues. Between the trimmed V and J ends, which lost 1 base and 5 bases, there was a span of 12 bases. CDR1 and CDR2 (germline): SGHAT, FQNNGV. The CDR3 reads CASSLAGLRDNEQFF. The CDR3 DNA reads as TGTGCCAGCAGCTTAGCGGGTTTGAGGGACAATGAGCAGTTCTTC.

This chain links TRBV20-1 with TRBJ2-5; the match to TRBD1 covers 9 bases. The J segment lost 1 base and the V segment lost 2 bases, leaving 2 bases of the junction unmatched. The CDR3 covers 14 residues. From germline, CDR1 is DFQATT and CDR2 SNEGSKA (reference sequence). In DNA, the CDR3 is TGCAGTGCTAGATCGACAGGGGGCCAAGAGACCCAGTACTTC. This encodes CSARSTGGQETQYF.

The chain carries TRBV6-5 and TRBJ1-5; the D is unclear. Germline CDR1 MNHEY, CDR2 SVGAGI. V gave up 2 bases and J gave up 9 bases, with 5 bases separating them. This CDR3 is 11 amino acids long. CDR3 residues: CASSYDLPQHF. DNA for the CDR3: TGTGCCAGCAGTTACGACCTGCCCCAGCATTTT.

The rearrangement uses TRBV28 and TRBJ2-4; 7 bases are a match to TRBD2. With the DNA end fitting TRBJ2-7 better, the J assignment may be wrong. CDR3 length equals 15 residues. From germline, CDR1 is MDHEN and CDR2 SYDVKM. The CDR3 is CASSPGLELVYEQYF. The CDR3 coding sequence is TGTGCCAGCAGCCCAGGACTAGAGTTGGTCTACGAGCAGTACTTC.

This clonotype was recorded many times. This chain links TRBV6-2 or TRBV6-3 with TRBJ2-4, with D unresolved. The CDR3 covers 11 residues. Germline-derived CDR1 and CDR2 are MNHEY and SVGEGT. V shed 5 bases and J shed 4 bases, with 3 bases lying between them. Here the CDR3 reads CASSIKNIQYF. DNA for the CDR3: TGTGCCAGCAGTATTAAAAACATTCAGTACTTC.